These 32 T cell receptor beta chains came from one sample sequenced in a study of T cell responses to AZD1222 COVID-19 vaccine. Profiling relied on immunoSEQ multiplex PCR, and the TCRdb table lists in-frame clones only, not all of them. The sample has about 100,000 clones; over 75% are singletons. The specimen comprised peripheral blood, sampled 28 days after the second AZD1222 dose. Receptors originate from an adult who received the AZD1222 COVID-19 vaccine.

This clone has more than one count but fewer than ten. V is TRBV5-5 and J is TRBJ1-1, with a tentative D call TRBD1 (5 bases). The CDR3 length is 12 residues. Trimming cost V 4 bases and J 12 bases, with 16 bases left between them. CDR1 is SGHKS and CDR2 is YYEKEE in the germline V gene (reference sequence). The CDR3: CASSLQGLRTFF. Written as DNA, the CDR3 is TGTGCCAGCAGCCTGCAGGGTCTTCGGACTTTCTTT.

The V call is TRBV9, the J call TRBJ1-4; the D is unclear. The CDR3 runs to 15 residues. The germline V and J ends were trimmed by 5 bases and 0 bases, with 11 bases remaining between them. The germline V gene has CDR1 SGDLS and CDR2 YYNGEE. CDR3 bases: TGTGCCAGCAGTCCCGATGCCGCAACTAATGAAAAACTGTTTTTT. Translated, it gives CASSPDAATNEKLFF. Full variable domain (rest looked up from reference TRBV9 and TRBJ1-4): DSGVTQTPKHLITATGQRVTLRCSPRSGDLSVYWYQQSLDQGLQFLIQYYNGEERAKGNILERFSAQQFPDLHSELNLSSLELGDSALYFCASSPDAATNEKLFFGSGTQLSVL.

This chain connects TRBV18 to TRBJ2-7; D is possibly TRBD1 or TRBD2 (5 bases each). Trimming cost V 3 bases and J 0 bases, with 15 bases left between them. In germline, CDR1 is KGHSH, CDR2 LQKENI. The CDR3 runs 16 residues. The CDR3, as DNA: TGTGCCAGCTCACCCGTCCCCGGGACGTACTCCTACGAGCAGTACTTC. Protein product: CASSPVPGTYSYEQYF.

The rearrangement links TRBV10-3 to TRBJ1-3, with unresolved D. The germline V gene encodes CDR1 ENHRY and CDR2 SYGVKD. V lost 3 bases, J lost 0 bases, and 3 bases lay in between. The CDR3 consists of 13 residues. This CDR3 reads CAISESSGNTIYF. CDR3 in DNA: TGTGCCATCAGTGAAAGCTCTGGAAACACCATATATTTT.

The rearrangement uses TRBV6-5 and TRBJ1-1; 7 nucleotides agree with TRBD1. The junction had 4 bases not matched to a gene; V was cut back by 2 bases and J by 4 bases. There are 14 residues in the CDR3. CDR1 and CDR2 (germline): MNHEY, SVGAGI. The CDR3 nucleotides are TGTGCCAGCAGTTACCCAGGGGGAAGCACTGAAGCTTTCTTT. Protein product: CASSYPGGSTEAFF.

The J gene is TRBJ1-2, the V gene TRBV5-4, with 11 bases fitting TRBD1. The CDR3 is 15 amino acids. The germline gives CDR1 SGHNT, CDR2 YYREEE (reference sequence). The CDR3 nucleotides read TGTGCTACCCGGGACAGGGGGTCTACCAACTATGGCTACACCTTC. Protein: CATRDRGSTNYGYTF.

This chain uses TRBV9 with TRBJ1-4, with D perhaps matching TRBD1 (6 bases). This CDR3 has 17 amino acids. Germline lookup yields CDR1 SGDLS and CDR2 YYNGEE. V gave up 0 bases and J gave up 3 bases, with 15 bases separating them. CDR3 coding DNA: TGTGCCAGCAGCGTAGCCCTAGGAGGGGGAGCTAATGAAAAACTGTTTTTT. Its translation is CASSVALGGGANEKLFF. Based on the CDR3 plus reference TRBV9 and TRBJ1-4, the full variable domain is DSGVTQTPKHLITATGQRVTLRCSPRSGDLSVYWYQQSLDQGLQFLIQYYNGEERAKGNILERFSAQQFPDLHSELNLSSLELGDSALYFCASSVALGGGANEKLFFGSGTQLSVL.

The rearrangement joins TRBV9 to TRBJ1-2; 7 nucleotides align to TRBD1. Trimming at V came to 0 bases and at J to 3 bases, leaving 11 bases not matched to a gene. Germline lookup yields CDR1 SGDLS and CDR2 YYNGEE. The CDR3 is 17 amino acids. Here the CDR3 reads CASSVDGTANYDYGYTF. CDR3 nucleotides: TGTGCCAGCAGCGTAGACGGGACAGCCAATTACGACTATGGCTACACCTTC.

The chain links TRBV5-1 to TRBJ1-1, with 7 bases that match TRBD1. Germline-derived CDR1 and CDR2 are SGHRS and YFSETQ. V lost 2 bases to trimming and J lost 8 bases; unmatched junction nucleotides: 9. The CDR3 totals 14 residues. CDR3 in amino acids: CASSLGTVGKEAFF. The DNA for the CDR3 is TGCGCCAGCAGCTTAGGGACAGTCGGGAAGGAAGCTTTCTTT.

The chain recombines TRBV14 with TRBJ2-2; tentatively, D is TRBD2 (5 bases). Germline-derived CDR1 and CDR2 are SGHDN and FVKESK. The CDR3 consists of 14 residues. V lost 3 bases to trimming and J lost 4 bases, with 9 bases between them. The CDR3 loop is CASSQGVGTGELFF. The CDR3 DNA sequence: TGTGCCAGCAGCCAGGGAGTAGGCACCGGGGAGCTGTTTTTT.

The rearrangement uses TRBV18 and TRBJ2-5; weak D call: TRBD1 (6 bases). The germline CDR1 and CDR2 sequences are KGHSH and LQKENI. There are 16 residues in the CDR3. V lost 4 bases to trimming and J lost 1 base, with 16 bases between them. CDR3 amino acids: CASSREYRATQETQYF. The CDR3 DNA is TGTGCCAGCTCACGGGAATACAGGGCGACCCAAGAGACCCAGTACTTC.

This clone was observed a handful of times. V and J are TRBV5-1 and TRBJ2-1, with D possibly TRBD1 on 5 matching bases. The germline V and J ends were trimmed by 0 bases and 9 bases, with 13 bases remaining between them. There are 14 residues in the CDR3. The germline V gene has CDR1 SGHRS and CDR2 YFSETQ. The CDR3, as DNA: TGCGCCAGCAGCTTGGACGGGCAGGGTACTGAGCAGTTCTTC. Translating it yields CASSLDGQGTEQFF.

This chain links TRBV7-9 with TRBJ2-3; 8 nucleotides agree with TRBD2. Germline trimming cut 5 bases from V and 2 bases from J; bases unmatched to any gene: 12. This CDR3 has 17 residues. Germline V gene lookup returns CDR1 SEHNR and CDR2 FQNEAQ (reference sequence). The CDR3 loop reads CASSPQGGLALTDTQYF. The DNA for the CDR3 is TGTGCCAGCAGCCCCCAGGGCGGACTAGCACTCACAGATACGCAGTATTTT.

The chain carries TRBV7-2 and TRBJ2-7; no reliable D call. Germline V lookup: CDR1 SGHTA, CDR2 FQGNSA. V lost 5 bases and J 7 bases, leaving 18 bases between the germline ends. The CDR3 totals 14 residues. The CDR3 bases are TGTGCCAGCAGCCCCCTATGGAGCCTGGGGGAGCAGTACTTC. Amino acid sequence: CASSPLWSLGEQYF. The full variable domain, in which reference TRBV7-2 and TRBJ2-7 provide the parts outside the CDR3, is GAGVSQSPSNKVTEKGKDVELRCDPISGHTALYWYRQSLGQGLEFLIYFQGNSAPDKSGLPSDRFSAERTGGSVSTLTIQRTQQEDSAVYLCASSPLWSLGEQYFGPGTRLTVT.

The chain has TRBV7-8 and TRBJ2-1, with 13 bases identical to TRBD2. The J segment lost 7 bases and the V segment lost 8 bases, leaving 8 bases of the junction unmatched. Germline V gives CDR1 SGHVS, CDR2 FQNEAQ. CDR3 length: 15 residues. CDR3 sequence reads: CASFGTSGKQNEQFF. DNA of the CDR3: TGTGCCAGCTTCGGGACTAGCGGGAAACAAAATGAGCAGTTCTTC.

The rearrangement joins TRBV27 to TRBJ1-1; 9 positions match TRBD1. This CDR3 comprises 14 residues. Trimming removed 4 bases from V and 0 bases from J; junction bases left unmatched: 0. Germline CDR1 is MNHEY and CDR2 is SMNVEV (reference sequence). The CDR3 DNA is TGTGCCAGCAGTTACAGGGGGCTGAACACTGAAGCTTTCTTT. Encoded protein: CASSYRGLNTEAFF.

This sequence joins TRBV30 and TRBJ2-7, with TRBD1 identical over 8 bases. The CDR3 length is 13 residues. The V segment lost 1 base and the J segment 5 bases; nucleotides outside the gene matches: 4. The germline V gene encodes CDR1 GTSNPN and CDR2 SVGIG (reference sequence). The CDR3 is CAWSEGQADEQYF. The CDR3 bases are TGTGCCTGGAGTGAGGGACAGGCCGACGAGCAGTACTTC. The full variable domain, with the rest looked up from reference TRBV30 and TRBJ2-7, is SQTIHQWPATLVQPVGSPLSLECTVEGTSNPNLYWYRQAAGRGLQLLFYSVGIGQISSEVPQNLSASRPQDRQFILSSKKLLLSDSGFYLCAWSEGQADEQYFGPGTRLTVT.

This chain connects TRBV19 to TRBJ2-1; 7 positions match TRBD2. V was clipped by 5 bases and J by 7 bases; unmatched bases: 8. Germline loops: CDR1 LNHDA, CDR2 SQIVND (reference sequence). This CDR3 is 14 amino acids long. CDR3 loop: CASSHRDYFNEQFF. CDR3 DNA sequence: TGTGCCAGTAGTCACCGGGACTATTTTAATGAGCAGTTCTTC.

The V call is TRBV7-6, the J call TRBJ2-7, with 7 bases matching TRBD1. The CDR3 is made up of 19 amino acids. In germline, CDR1 is SGHVS, CDR2 FNYEAQ. The trim removed 2 bases at V and 1 base at J, leaving 17 bases unmatched. CDR3 region: CASSLKGAGVSRWSYEQYF. CDR3 in DNA: TGTGCCAGCAGCTTAAAGGGGGCAGGGGTCTCCCGATGGTCCTACGAGCAGTACTTC.

The chain links TRBV19 to TRBJ1-1, with D possibly TRBD1 on 6 matching bases. Trimming removed 3 bases from V and 4 bases from J, with 9 bases in between. The germline V gene encodes CDR1 LNHDA and CDR2 SQIVND (reference sequence). The length of the CDR3 is 13 residues. CDR3 bases: TGTGCCAGTAGTATTGCCAGGGGCACTGAAGCTTTCTTT. This translates into CASSIARGTEAFF.

This clone turned up a few times. This chain uses TRBV3-1 (or the pseudogene TRBV3-2) with TRBJ2-3, with 7 bases identical to TRBD2. The J segment lost 1 base and the V segment lost 1 base, leaving 8 bases of the junction unmatched. CDR1 is LGHDT, CDR2 YNNKEL, per germline (reference sequence). CDR3 size: 17 residues. The CDR3 protein is CASSQVRAGRGTDTQYF. The CDR3 nucleotides read TGTGCCAGCAGCCAAGTTAGAGCGGGGAGAGGCACAGATACGCAGTATTTT.

The chain links TRBV5-1 to TRBJ2-2, with D maybe TRBD1 (5 bases). Trimming cost V 1 base and J 3 bases, with 13 bases left between them. CDR1 and CDR2 (germline): SGHRS, YFSETQ. CDR3 size: 16 residues. The CDR3 sequence: CASSLTGRADTGELFF. CDR3 in DNA: TGCGCCAGCAGCTTGACAGGCAGGGCGGACACCGGGGAGCTGTTTTTT.

This clone was picked up a small number of times. The chain links TRBV28 to TRBJ2-7, with 7 bases identical to TRBD2. This CDR3 is 14 amino acids long. Trimming took 4 bases from V and 2 from J; bases not matched to a gene: 5. Germline V CDR1 and CDR2: MDHEN, SYDVKM. The chain's CDR3 is CASSSPGLPYEQYF. CDR3 DNA sequence: TGTGCCAGCAGTTCCCCGGGACTACCCTACGAGCAGTACTTC. The full variable domain, completed using reference TRBV28 and TRBJ2-7, is DVKVTQSSRYLVKRTGEKVFLECVQDMDHENMFWYRQDPGLGLRLIYFSYDVKMKEKGDIPEGYSVSREKKERFSLILESASTNQTSMYLCASSSPGLPYEQYFGPGTRLTVT.

This clone was counted a single time. The CDR3 spells CASSEPLIHVNTEAFF. CDR3 nucleotides: TGTGCCAGCAGTGAACCACTGATTCATGTGAACACTGAAGCTTTCTTT. This sequence joins TRBV6-1 and TRBJ1-1; D is uncertain. Germline CDR1 is MNHNS and CDR2 is SASEGT. V lost 2 bases and J 0 bases, leaving 13 bases between the germline ends. The CDR3 runs to 16 residues.

V usage is TRBV4-2 and J usage is TRBJ1-2; D gene unclear. Germline values: CDR1 LGHNA, CDR2 YNFKEQ. Deletions cut 0 bases from V and 8 bases from J, with 13 bases between. CDR3 length equals 14 residues. This CDR3 is CASSQDLRGNGYTF. The CDR3 DNA reads as TGTGCCAGCAGCCAAGATCTTAGAGGTAACGGCTACACCTTC.

As for this clone: Compared with germline, one end of the junction differs, possibly owing to a read error. This sequence joins TRBV6-5 and TRBJ2-7, with TRBD1 matching over 7 bases. The CDR3 runs to 15 residues. The germline gives CDR1 MNHEY, CDR2 SVGAGI. In DNA form, the CDR3 reads TGTGCCAGCAATTACGACAGGGCCCCCCATTGCGAGCAGTACTTC. Protein product: CASNYDRAPHCEQYF.

This clone appeared once. The chain has TRBV9 and TRBJ2-3, with D tentatively TRBD1 (5 bases). Trimming shortened V by 0 bases and J by 4 bases, and 15 bases separated the two germline ends. This CDR3 region has 16 residues. Germline V gene sequence: CDR1 SGDLS, CDR2 YYNGEE. In DNA form, the CDR3 reads TGTGCCAGCAGCGTAGAGGCAGGGCCTTTCTCAGATACGCAGTATTTT. Its translation is CASSVEAGPFSDTQYF.

This sequence joins TRBV27 and TRBJ2-3; D perhaps matches TRBD1 (5 bases). The CDR3 sequence is 13 residues long. Germline loops: CDR1 MNHEY, CDR2 SMNVEV (reference sequence). V was cut by 5 bases and J by 4 bases, with 10 bases left in between. The CDR3 nucleotides are TGTGCCAGCAGTCCCAGGGCCCCAGATACGCAGTATTTT. Residues: CASSPRAPDTQYF.

V is TRBV28 and J is TRBJ1-2, with D possibly being TRBD1 (6 bases). CDR3 length: 17 amino acids. V was clipped by 6 bases and J by 7 bases, with 27 bases between them. Germline assignment: CDR1 MDHEN and CDR2 SYDVKM. The CDR3, as DNA: TGTGCCAGCAGGGGAAGGGACTGGGGGCGACCCCTCTTTGGCTACACCTTC. Encoded protein: CASRGRDWGRPLFGYTF.

The rearrangement uses TRBV2 and TRBJ2-5; maybe TRBD2 (6 bases). Between the trimmed V and J ends, which lost 7 bases and 2 bases, there was a span of 11 bases. The CDR3 is 13 amino acids. Germline CDR1 reads SNHLY; CDR2 reads FYNNEI. CDR3 residues: CASIAGTQETQYF. DNA of the CDR3: TGTGCCAGCATCGCCGGGACTCAAGAGACCCAGTACTTC.

This chain links TRBV11-3 with TRBJ2-5, with TRBD1 identical over 7 bases. Germline V gene data show CDR1 as SGHNT and CDR2 as YENEEA. This CDR3 contains 13 residues. V gave up 5 bases and J gave up 4 bases; unmatched junction bases: 4. The CDR3 loop reads CASSTNRGETQYF. Here the CDR3 DNA reads TGTGCCAGCAGCACCAACAGGGGAGAGACCCAGTACTTC.

V gene TRBV2 combines with J gene TRBJ2-7; 8 bases align to TRBD2. Germline V gene sequence: CDR1 SNHLY, CDR2 FYNNEI. The CDR3 has 16 amino acids. Trimming cost V 7 bases and J 0 bases; bases outside gene matches: 11. The CDR3, as DNA: TGTGCCAGCAAGCTAGCGGGCCCCACGGGCTCCTACGAGCAGTACTTC. It specifies CASKLAGPTGSYEQYF.